This TCR beta chain was obtained from a study of blood T cell repertoires in COVID-19 (dated by TCRdb to the early 2020s). At the level of the whole study: Collaborator samples came from the United States, Italy and Spain and covered acute and convalescent phases of COVID-19. The prospective study material was composed of cDNA or gDNA derived from T cells, B-cell-depleted T cells, or PBMCs. Deeply sampled blood TCRbeta repertoires from subjects exposed to, actively infected with, or recovered from COVID-19 were included in the dataset. The repertoires were made available in a free public database intended to serve as a resource for research on the immune response to SARS-CoV-2. The samples were drawn from the first 160 participants of the ongoing ImmuneRACE study and from 1,254 subjects provided by 6 global collaborators. Sample metadata almost always included a de-identified subject ID, COVID-19 status, age in years and sex. HLA class I and class II types, where available, came from metadata supplied by the sample provider rather than from assay-based typing. Overall study results and their limits: How much clinical and demographic metadata was included differed by source and by participant, and the metadata was provided uncurated.

The V end loses 4 bases and the J end loses 6 bases, and a stretch of 12 bases separates them. CDR1 and CDR2 (SGHTA, FQGTGA) derive from the germline V gene. Taken from cysteine to phenylalanine, the CDR3 has 14 residues. Only the CDR3 portion is preserved as DNA: 42 bases, with reading frame beginning at the first base. The immunoSEQ Assay, a bias-controlled multiplex PCR, was used to amplify TCRbeta CDR3 regions from genomic DNA. In the paper's pipeline: Nucleated cell counts per sample were estimated from amplification of reference gene primers within the assay. To quantify the absolute abundance of each unique TCRbeta CDR3 rearrangement, sequence reads were collapsed and filtered. For each sample, productive Simpson clonality was calculated as the square root of Simpson's diversity index across productive rearrangements. The immuneACCESS repertoire file appears here via TCRdb, limited to in-frame rearrangements. These files lack a portion of the clones; in checked studies, under half of the deficit traces to unresolved V genes, and the cause of the others is not known. For V, J and clone size, that table is used; D and trimming come from the DNA. The sample records about 220,000 clones, around 80% of which are singletons. The ten largest clones take up about 9.7% of the sample.

Worth noting for this clone: The antigen it recognizes is unknown. Base qualities are missing; no much larger clone stands one base away.

Whole blood was collected in K2EDTA tubes by collaborating institutions according to the institutions' own protocols. Collaborator samples were shipped for TCRbeta analysis as frozen whole blood, isolated PBMCs, or DNA extracted from either sample type. The sequence links TRBV7-3 to TRBJ2-2; D gene: possibly TRBD2, on 5 matching bases. This clonotype originated in a man aged 50 to 60 with active or convalescent COVID-19. The material sequenced was peripheral blood. DNA sequence: TGTGCCAGCAGCTATAAAAGCGGATCCGGGGAGCTGTTTTTT. Translated, it gives CASSYKSGSGELFF.